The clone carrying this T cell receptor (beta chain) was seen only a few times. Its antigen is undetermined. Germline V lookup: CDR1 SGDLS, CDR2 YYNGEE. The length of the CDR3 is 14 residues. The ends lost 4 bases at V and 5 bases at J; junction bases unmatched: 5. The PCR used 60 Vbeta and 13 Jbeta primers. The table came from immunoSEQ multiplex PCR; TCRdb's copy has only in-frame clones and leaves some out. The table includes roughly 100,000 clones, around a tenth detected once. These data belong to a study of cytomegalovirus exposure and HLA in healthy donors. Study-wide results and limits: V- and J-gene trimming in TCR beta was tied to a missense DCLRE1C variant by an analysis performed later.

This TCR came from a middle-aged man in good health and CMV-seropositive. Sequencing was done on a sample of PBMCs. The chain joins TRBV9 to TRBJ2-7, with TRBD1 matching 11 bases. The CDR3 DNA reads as TGTGCCAGCAGCTCGGACAGGGGGCACGACGAGCAGTACTTC. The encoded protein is CASSSDRGHDEQYF.